A single sample gave rise to the 25 T cell receptor beta chains below, sequenced in a study of blood T cell repertoires in COVID-19. Data came from immunoSEQ multiplex PCR; TCRdb stores just in-frame clones and leaves some out. Of about 250,000 clones listed, approximately 79% were seen once; the top ten hold about 4%. The specimen sequenced was peripheral blood. All receptors derive from a middle-aged woman with active or convalescent COVID-19.

The chain joins TRBV30 to TRBJ1-4, with D perhaps TRBD1 (6 bases). Germline assignment: CDR1 GTSNPN and CDR2 SVGIG (reference sequence). The V gene lost 2 bases and the J gene lost 0 bases, with 13 bases spanning the gap. This CDR3 region has 16 residues. The CDR3 is CAWSLGTRATNEKLFF. The CDR3 coding sequence is TGTGCCTGGAGTCTGGGGACAAGAGCAACTAATGAAAAACTGTTTTTT.

CDR3: CASSLWPHRGRDSPLHF. The CDR3 bases are TGCGCCAGCAGCTTGTGGCCACACAGGGGGAGAGATTCACCCCTCCACTTT. The chain uses TRBV5-1 and TRBJ1-6; TRBD1 aligns across 8 bases. Trimming at V came to 1 base and at J to 8 bases, leaving 11 bases not matched to a gene. CDR1 SGHRS and CDR2 YFSETQ come from the germline V gene. The CDR3 has 17 residues.

The chain carries TRBV5-5 and TRBJ1-2; D ambiguous. The CDR3 consists of 13 residues. V lost 4 bases and J lost 8, with 15 bases in between. The germline V gene encodes CDR1 SGHKS and CDR2 YYEKEE (reference sequence). The CDR3 coding sequence is TGTGCCAGCAGCGAAGAAGAGGGTGGGGGCTACACCTTC. It yields the protein CASSEEEGGGYTF.

Concerning this clone: Distinct nucleotide sequences in the sample also encode this CDR3. This sequence joins TRBV5-1 and TRBJ2-5; D call uncertain. Germline V CDR1 and CDR2: SGHRS, YFSETQ. The CDR3 has 11 amino acids. V lost 3 bases and J 2 bases, leaving 2 bases between the germline ends. The CDR3 here is CASSSQETQYF. CDR3 nucleotides: TGCGCCAGCAGCTCTCAAGAGACCCAGTACTTC.

The V call is TRBV11-2, the J call TRBJ1-1; no clear D. Germline CDR1 and CDR2: SGHAT and FQNNGV. This CDR3 has 14 residues. Trimming took 5 bases from V and 4 from J, leaving 14 bases between them. This CDR3 reads CASSNPTIFTEAFF. The CDR3 nucleotides read TGTGCCAGCAGCAATCCAACAATCTTCACTGAAGCTTTCTTT.

V gene TRBV30 combines with J gene TRBJ1-4, with D possibly TRBD1 on 5 matching bases. The CDR3 is 16 amino acids. The ends were cut back, 1 base at V and 6 bases at J, with 18 bases in the middle. Germline V gene data show CDR1 as GTSNPN and CDR2 as SVGIG (reference sequence). DNA for the CDR3: TGTGCCTGGAGTGGCCTTTTGGCAGGGTCCTATGAAAAACTGTTTTTT. Amino acid sequence: CAWSGLLAGSYEKLFF.

This clone has only a few counts. In DNA, the CDR3 is TGCAGCGTTGCAGCGTACTATGGCTACACCTTC. It codes for CSVAAYYGYTF. The J gene is TRBJ1-2, the V gene TRBV29-1; D remains ambiguous. Trimming took 4 bases from V and 3 from J, leaving 6 bases between them. The germline V gene has CDR1 SQVTM and CDR2 ANQGSEA. The CDR3 totals 11 residues.

The V and J genes are TRBV19 and TRBJ1-5, with D perhaps TRBD1 (5 bases). The CDR3 is 14 amino acids. The V and J ends lost 3 bases and 6 bases respectively, with 12 bases between them. The germline gives CDR1 LNHDA, CDR2 SQIVND (reference sequence). The CDR3 loop reads CASSISGLAQPQHF. CDR3 in DNA: TGTGCCAGTAGTATCTCAGGGCTGGCTCAGCCCCAGCATTTT.

V usage is TRBV5-4 and J usage is TRBJ1-4; perhaps TRBD1 as D (5 bases). CDR3 length: 13 amino acids. Trimming removed 1 base at V and 4 bases at J, with 5 bases between. Germline loops: CDR1 SGHNT, CDR2 YYREEE (reference sequence). CDR3 sequence (DNA): TGTGCCAGCAGCTTGCAGGGTAATGAAAAACTGTTTTTT. Its translation: CASSLQGNEKLFF.

The chain employs TRBV12-5 and TRBJ1-2; D is unclear. Germline CDR1 reads LGHNT; CDR2 reads FRNRAP. Between the trimmed V and J ends, which lost 6 bases and 1 base, there was a span of 15 bases. CDR3 length equals 15 residues. This CDR3 is CASGGQLEGNYGYTF. The DNA for the CDR3 is TGTGCTAGTGGCGGTCAGTTAGAGGGTAACTATGGCTACACCTTC.

The V gene is TRBV27, the J gene TRBJ2-1, with TRBD2 matching over 13 bases. V shed 3 bases, J shed 6 bases, and the junction held 2 bases outside the gene matches. CDR3 size: 15 residues. Germline V lookup: CDR1 MNHEY, CDR2 SMNVEV (reference sequence). CDR3 sequence: CASSLTSGGLNEQFF. CDR3 bases: TGTGCCAGCAGTTTGACTAGCGGGGGGCTCAATGAGCAGTTCTTC.

The V gene is TRBV2, the J gene TRBJ1-5, with TRBD1 matching 8 bases. The CDR3 is 14 amino acids. CDR1 and CDR2 (germline): SNHLY, FYNNEI. After removal of 8 bases from V and 2 bases from J, the junction contained 5 bases not matched to a gene. CDR3 bases: TGTGCCAGCTCACAGGGGGATGGCAATCAGCCCCAGCATTTT. Translation: CASSQGDGNQPQHF.

The rearrangement links TRBV11-2 to TRBJ1-3; 7 nucleotides match TRBD1. V lost 5 bases to trimming and J lost 2 bases; unmatched junction nucleotides: 6. Germline V CDR1 and CDR2: SGHAT, FQNNGV. The CDR3 runs to 15 residues. The CDR3 DNA follows: TGTGCCAGCAGCGCCGGGACAGTTACTGGAAACACCATATATTTT. It codes for CASSAGTVTGNTIYF.

V gene TRBV25-1 combines with J gene TRBJ1-2, with D hard to call. The V and J ends lost 3 bases and 8 bases respectively, with 16 bases between them. There are 14 residues in the CDR3. Germline V gene sequence: CDR1 MGHDK, CDR2 SYGVNS. As DNA, the CDR3 is TGTGCCAGCAGTGACCCTAAGAGGAGAGGGGGCTACACCTTC. Amino acid sequence: CASSDPKRRGGYTF.

V gene TRBV4-1 combines with J gene TRBJ2-7; 7 bases match TRBD1. The CDR3 is 16 amino acids. V trimming: 5 bases; J trimming: 6 bases; junction bases outside the gene matches: 16. Germline V gene data show CDR1 as MGHRA and CDR2 as YSYEKL. As DNA, the CDR3 is TGCGCCAGCAGCTTCCACACCGGGACAGATCCCTCCGAGCAGTACTTC. Translating it yields CASSFHTGTDPSEQYF.

This clone was counted between two and nine times. The V and J genes are TRBV20-1 and TRBJ1-1; no clear D. Trimming left V 6 bases short and J 6 bases short, with 11 bases between. This CDR3 contains 11 residues. Germline assignment: CDR1 DFQATT and CDR2 SNEGSKA (reference sequence). This CDR3 is CSARSWPEAFF. Written as DNA, the CDR3 is TGCAGTGCGAGATCGTGGCCTGAAGCTTTCTTT.

CDR3 DNA: TGTGCCAGCAGCCTTAGCCCTAGCTCCTACGAGCAGTACGTC. Its translation: CASSLSPSSYEQYV. The V call is TRBV11-2, the J call TRBJ2-7, with unresolved D. V dropped 5 bases and J dropped 0 bases, with 11 bases sitting between them. CDR1 SGHAT and CDR2 FQNNGV come from the germline V gene. The CDR3 covers 14 residues.

About this clone itself: Other DNA sequences of this sample code for an identical CDR3. DNA for the CDR3: TGTGCCAGCAGTAGACAGGGAAACTATGGCTACACCTTC. Translated: CASSRQGNYGYTF. The chain joins TRBV6-5 to TRBJ1-2; 7 nucleotides agree with TRBD1. Germline-derived CDR1 and CDR2 are MNHEY and SVGAGI. This CDR3 region has 13 residues. Trimming removed 5 bases from V and 2 bases from J; junction bases left unmatched: 2.

The chain carries TRBV7-3 and TRBJ2-7; 7 positions match TRBD1. The CDR3 has 13 residues. Germline V gives CDR1 SGHTA, CDR2 FQGTGA. With 6 bases clipped from V and 5 bases from J, the junction kept 7 bases outside the gene matches. CDR3 loop: CASSRKGGHEQYF. The DNA for the CDR3 is TGTGCCAGCAGTCGGAAAGGGGGCCACGAGCAGTACTTC.

This clone occurred once. The chain couples TRBV13 to TRBJ1-1; TRBD1 agrees at 8 bases. Germline lookup yields CDR1 PRHDT and CDR2 FYEKMQ (reference sequence). With V trimmed by 6 bases and J by 1 base, 4 bases remained unmatched. CDR3 length: 14 amino acids. The CDR3 DNA sequence: TGTGCCAGCAGTTTTGACAGGGGGAACACTGAAGCTTTCTTT. This encodes CASSFDRGNTEAFF.

The genes are TRBV6-6 and TRBJ2-3, with D perhaps matching TRBD2 (5 bases). Germline-derived CDR1 and CDR2 are MNHNY and SVGAGI (reference sequence). This CDR3 has 13 amino acids. Trimming stripped 2 bases from V and 6 bases from J, with 9 bases between. CDR3 sequence: CASSYLGGDTQYF. CDR3 DNA sequence: TGTGCCAGCAGTTACCTGGGCGGGGATACGCAGTATTTT.

This sequence joins TRBV4-2 and TRBJ1-4; D call uncertain. V was clipped by 2 bases and J by 7 bases, with 8 bases between them. The V gene's germline CDR1 is LGHNA and CDR2 YNFKEQ. This CDR3 is 13 amino acids long. The chain's CDR3 is CASSQLRSEKLFF. In DNA form, the CDR3 reads TGTGCCAGCAGCCAACTACGGTCTGAAAAACTGTTTTTT.

The rearrangement links TRBV5-4 to TRBJ2-5; 16 bases agree with TRBD2. The CDR3 is 16 residues long. Per the germline V gene, CDR1 is SGHNT and CDR2 is YYREEE (reference sequence). V trimming: 4 bases; J trimming: 2 bases; junction bases outside the gene matches: 2. The CDR3 sequence: CASSTGLAGGQETQYF. The CDR3 region has the DNA TGTGCCAGCAGCACGGGACTAGCGGGGGGGCAAGAGACCCAGTACTTC. The entire variable domain, with the rest obtained from reference TRBV5-4 and TRBJ2-5, is as follows: ETGVTQSPTHLIKTRGQQVTLRCSSQSGHNTVSWYQQALGQGPQFIFQYYREEENGRGNFPPRFSGLQFPNYSSELNVNALELDDSALYLCASSTGLAGGQETQYFGPGTRLLVL.

This chain joins TRBV5-1 and TRBJ1-4, with 7 nucleotides matching TRBD1. The V and J ends lost 5 bases and 3 bases, in that order; junction bases with no gene match: 10. CDR1 is SGHRS, CDR2 YFSETQ, per germline. The CDR3 consists of 16 residues. The DNA for the CDR3 is TGCGCCAGCAGGGGACAGTTTGAGGGGGCTAATGAAAAACTGTTTTTT. This codes for CASRGQFEGANEKLFF.

The sample holds one count of this clone. This chain links TRBV3-1 (or the pseudogene TRBV3-2) with TRBJ2-5; the match to TRBD1 covers 9 bases. Trimming cost V 4 bases and J 5 bases; bases outside gene matches: 8. This CDR3 contains 15 residues. CDR1 and CDR2 from the germline V gene are LGHDT and YNNKEL (reference sequence). The CDR3 spells CASSLWEGTGETQYF. The CDR3 nucleotides read TGTGCCAGCAGCCTTTGGGAGGGGACAGGGGAGACCCAGTACTTC.